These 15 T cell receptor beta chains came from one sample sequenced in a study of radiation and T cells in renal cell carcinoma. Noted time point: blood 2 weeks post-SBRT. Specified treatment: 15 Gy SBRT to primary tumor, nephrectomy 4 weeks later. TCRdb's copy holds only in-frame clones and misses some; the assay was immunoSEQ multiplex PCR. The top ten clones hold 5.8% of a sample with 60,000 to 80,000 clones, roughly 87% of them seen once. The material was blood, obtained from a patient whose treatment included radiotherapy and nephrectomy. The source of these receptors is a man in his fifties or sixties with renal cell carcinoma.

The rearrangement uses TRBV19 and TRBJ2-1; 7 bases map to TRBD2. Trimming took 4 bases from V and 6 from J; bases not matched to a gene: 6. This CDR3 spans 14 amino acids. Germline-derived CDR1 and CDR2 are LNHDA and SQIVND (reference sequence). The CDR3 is CASSRSRTSNEQFF. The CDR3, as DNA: TGTGCCAGTAGTAGATCCCGGACTAGCAATGAGCAGTTCTTC.

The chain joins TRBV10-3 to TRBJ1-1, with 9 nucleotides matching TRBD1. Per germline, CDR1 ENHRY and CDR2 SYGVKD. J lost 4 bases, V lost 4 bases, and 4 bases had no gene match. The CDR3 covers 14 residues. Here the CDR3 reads CAISGNRGRTEAFF. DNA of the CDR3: TGTGCCATCAGTGGGAACAGGGGGCGCACTGAAGCTTTCTTT.

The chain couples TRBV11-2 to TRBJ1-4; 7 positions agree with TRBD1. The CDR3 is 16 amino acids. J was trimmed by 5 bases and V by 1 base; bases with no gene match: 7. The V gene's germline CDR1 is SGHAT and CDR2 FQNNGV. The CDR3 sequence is CASSLGRDSYNEKLFF. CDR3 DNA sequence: TGTGCCAGCAGCTTAGGTAGGGACAGCTACAATGAAAAACTGTTTTTT.

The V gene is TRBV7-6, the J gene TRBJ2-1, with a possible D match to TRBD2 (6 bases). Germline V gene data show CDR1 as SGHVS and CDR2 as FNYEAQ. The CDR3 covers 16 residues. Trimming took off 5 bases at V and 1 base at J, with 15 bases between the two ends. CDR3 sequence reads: CASSQWLASSYNEQFF. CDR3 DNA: TGTGCCAGCAGCCAGTGGCTAGCGAGTTCCTACAATGAGCAGTTCTTC.

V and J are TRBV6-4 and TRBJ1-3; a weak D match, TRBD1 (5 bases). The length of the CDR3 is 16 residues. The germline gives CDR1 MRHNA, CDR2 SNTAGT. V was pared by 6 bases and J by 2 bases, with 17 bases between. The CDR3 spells CASRDIPTDAGNTIYF. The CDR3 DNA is TGTGCCAGCAGGGACATTCCAACGGATGCTGGAAACACCATATATTTT.

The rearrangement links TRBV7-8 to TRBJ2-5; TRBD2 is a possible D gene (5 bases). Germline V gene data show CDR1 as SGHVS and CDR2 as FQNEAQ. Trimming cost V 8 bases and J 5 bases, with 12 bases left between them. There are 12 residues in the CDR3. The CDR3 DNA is TGTGCCAGCGGATCAGGCGGGGAGACCCAGTACTTC. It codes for CASGSGGETQYF.

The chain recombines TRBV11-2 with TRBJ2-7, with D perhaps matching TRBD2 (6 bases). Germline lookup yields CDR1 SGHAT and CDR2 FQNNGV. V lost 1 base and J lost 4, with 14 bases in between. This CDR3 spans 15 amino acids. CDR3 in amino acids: CASSLVRELRYEQYF. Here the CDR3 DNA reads TGTGCCAGCAGCTTAGTCCGGGAGCTTCGATACGAGCAGTACTTC.

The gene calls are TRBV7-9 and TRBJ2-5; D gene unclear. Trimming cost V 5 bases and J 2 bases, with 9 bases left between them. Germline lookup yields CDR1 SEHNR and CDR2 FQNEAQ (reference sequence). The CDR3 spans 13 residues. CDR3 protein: CASSVDWQETQYF. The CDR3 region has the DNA TGTGCCAGCAGCGTAGACTGGCAAGAGACCCAGTACTTC.

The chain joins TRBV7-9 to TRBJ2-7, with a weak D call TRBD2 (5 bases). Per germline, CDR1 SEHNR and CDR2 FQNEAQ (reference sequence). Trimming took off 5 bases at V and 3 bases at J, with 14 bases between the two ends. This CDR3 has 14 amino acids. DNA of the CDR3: TGTGCCAGCAGCCCGGTCCGGGGTTTCTACGAGCAGTACTTC. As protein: CASSPVRGFYEQYF.

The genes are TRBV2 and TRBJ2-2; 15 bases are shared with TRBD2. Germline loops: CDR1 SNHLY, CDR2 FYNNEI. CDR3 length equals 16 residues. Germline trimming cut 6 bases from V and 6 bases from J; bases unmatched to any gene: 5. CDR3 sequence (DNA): TGTGCCAGCAGACCGGGACTAGCGGGAGGAGCCGGGGAGCTGTTTTTT. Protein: CASRPGLAGGAGELFF.

The CDR3 DNA sequence: TGTGCCACTAGAGACTCTGGGGCCAACGTCCTGACTTTC. Amino acids: CATRDSGANVLTF. This chain links TRBV15 with TRBJ2-6; D uncertain. V lost 9 bases, J lost 0 bases, and 6 bases lay in between. Germline V lookup: CDR1 LNHNV, CDR2 YYDKDF (reference sequence). This CDR3 spans 13 amino acids.

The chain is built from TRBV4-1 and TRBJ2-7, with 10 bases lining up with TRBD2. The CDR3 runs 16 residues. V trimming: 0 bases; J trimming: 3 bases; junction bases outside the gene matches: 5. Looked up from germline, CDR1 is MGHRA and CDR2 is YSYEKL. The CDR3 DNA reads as TGCGCCAGCAGCCAAGAGCTAGCGGGAGCGTTCTACGAGCAGTACTTC. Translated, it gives CASSQELAGAFYEQYF.

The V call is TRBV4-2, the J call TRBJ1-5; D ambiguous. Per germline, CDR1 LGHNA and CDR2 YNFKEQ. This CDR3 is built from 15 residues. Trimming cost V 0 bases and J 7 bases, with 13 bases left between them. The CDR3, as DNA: TGTGCCAGCAGCCAAGAGAAAACTCTGATCCAGCCCCAGCATTTT. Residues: CASSQEKTLIQPQHF.

The CDR3 reads CAIGLAGGPSGDTQYF. CDR3 nucleotides: TGTGCCATCGGACTAGCGGGAGGGCCTAGTGGAGATACGCAGTATTTT. This sequence joins TRBV10-3 and TRBJ2-3, with 15 bases that match TRBD2. Germline V gene sequence: CDR1 ENHRY, CDR2 SYGVKD. The junction had 8 bases not matched to a gene; V was cut back by 8 bases and J by 5 bases. This CDR3 region has 16 residues.

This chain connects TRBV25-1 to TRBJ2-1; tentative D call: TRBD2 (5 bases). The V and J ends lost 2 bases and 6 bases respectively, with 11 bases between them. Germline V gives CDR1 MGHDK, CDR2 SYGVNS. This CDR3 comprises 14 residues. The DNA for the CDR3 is TGTGCCAGCAGTGAAGGGAGCAGTTTCAATGAGCAGTTCTTC. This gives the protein CASSEGSSFNEQFF.